These 27 T cell receptor beta chains were all obtained from the same sample, sequenced in a study of OX40 agonist ivuxolimab in advanced cancers. The library was obtained by the immunoSEQ multiplex PCR assay. The immuneACCESS repertoire file appears here via TCRdb, limited to in-frame rearrangements. These files lack a portion of the clones; in checked studies, under half of the deficit traces to unresolved V genes, and the cause of the others is not known. Present in this sample are roughly 26,000 clones, around nine tenths of which were seen just once. Approximately 23% of the sample is taken by the ten largest. The source was CD4+ or CD8+ T cells sorted from blood, collected in a trial of the OX40 agonist ivuxolimab. The receptors were sampled from an adult with an advanced solid tumor such as melanoma, head and neck, liver or kidney cancer.

V and J are TRBV6-5 and TRBJ2-7; tentatively, D is TRBD1 (7 bases). The CDR3 sequence is 16 residues long. The germline V gene encodes CDR1 MNHEY and CDR2 SVGAGI. V was cut by 0 bases and J by 2 bases, with 14 bases left in between. CDR3 nucleotides: TGTGCCAGCAGTTACTCGGGGGCAGGGGGGACCTACGAGCAGTACTTC. It codes for CASSYSGAGGTYEQYF.

The CDR3 reads CASSQDPSRDEQYF. Here the CDR3 DNA reads TGCGCCAGCAGCCAAGATCCTAGCAGGGACGAGCAGTACTTC. The chain combines TRBV4-1 with TRBJ2-7, with D tentatively TRBD1 or TRBD2 (5 bases each). There are 14 residues in the CDR3. The V gene lost 0 bases and the J gene lost 5 bases, with 11 bases spanning the gap. Germline V gives CDR1 MGHRA, CDR2 YSYEKL.

The J gene is TRBJ2-5, the V gene TRBV7-9, with D unresolved. This CDR3 spans 15 amino acids. Germline CDR1 reads SEHNR; CDR2 reads FQNEAQ (reference sequence). V was clipped by 4 bases and J by 2 bases, with 14 bases between them. CDR3 sequence: CASSSALGLQETQYF. CDR3 bases: TGTGCCAGCAGCTCGGCTCTTGGCCTGCAAGAGACCCAGTACTTC.

The J gene is TRBJ2-3, the V gene TRBV6-5, with TRBD2 as a possible D gene (5 bases). The CDR3 extends over 15 amino acids. Germline loops: CDR1 MNHEY, CDR2 SVGAGI. Trimming took off 0 bases at V and 4 bases at J, with 11 bases between the two ends. CDR3 region: CASSYSGPAADTQYF. The CDR3 DNA follows: TGTGCCAGCAGTTACTCGGGTCCAGCGGCAGATACGCAGTATTTT.

The V gene is TRBV27, the J gene TRBJ2-7, with 8 nucleotides matching TRBD1. V lost 5 bases and J lost 6; bases outside the gene matches: 6. The CDR3 contains 13 residues. The germline V gene encodes CDR1 MNHEY and CDR2 SMNVEV (reference sequence). The DNA of the CDR3 is TGTGCCAGCAGTACCGGGACAGGTCTCGAGCAGTACTTC. It encodes CASSTGTGLEQYF.

The chain uses TRBV30 and TRBJ1-1, with D uncertain. The CDR3 is made up of 13 amino acids. The V and J ends lost 1 base and 0 bases respectively, with 6 bases between them. Per germline, CDR1 GTSNPN and CDR2 SVGIG (reference sequence). The CDR3 sequence is CAWSEGLNTEAFF. DNA of the CDR3: TGTGCCTGGAGTGAAGGGCTGAACACTGAAGCTTTCTTT.

This chain joins TRBV7-3 and TRBJ1-2; D gene unclear. With 4 bases removed from V and 4 bases from J, the gap between germline ends came to 16 bases. CDR3 length: 15 amino acids. Per the germline V gene, CDR1 is SGHTA and CDR2 is FQGTGA. This CDR3 reads CASSSILVSFYGYTF. The CDR3 bases are TGTGCCAGCAGCTCGATCCTGGTGAGTTTCTATGGCTACACCTTC.

The genes are TRBV6-9 and TRBJ2-7; 13 nucleotides agree with TRBD2. With 5 bases clipped from V and 0 bases from J, the junction kept 1 base outside the gene matches. The CDR3 has 15 amino acids. The germline V gene has CDR1 MNHGY and CDR2 SVAAGI. The CDR3 protein is CASSRTSGSSYEQYF. The DNA for the CDR3 is TGTGCCAGCAGTCGGACTAGCGGGAGCTCCTACGAGCAGTACTTC.

Comment on this clone: Other DNA sequences in this specimen translate into the identical CDR3. The chain has TRBV19 and TRBJ2-7; D remains unclear. Between the trimmed V and J ends, which lost 5 bases and 4 bases, there was a span of 12 bases. Germline assignment: CDR1 LNHDA and CDR2 SQIVND (reference sequence). CDR3 length equals 13 residues. The CDR3 spells CASSPRVNYEQYF. As DNA, the CDR3 is TGTGCCAGTAGTCCTCGGGTCAATTACGAGCAGTACTTC.

This clone was detected only once. The rearrangement joins TRBV4-1 to TRBJ2-7, with D possibly matching TRBD1 (6 bases). V gave up 0 bases and J gave up 7 bases, with 16 bases separating them. Germline values: CDR1 MGHRA, CDR2 YSYEKL. CDR3 length: 15 amino acids. In DNA, the CDR3 is TGCGCCAGCAGCCAAGAACCTGCAGGGGAAGGGGAGCAGTACTTC. Translation gives CASSQEPAGEGEQYF.

This rearrangement joins TRBV7-2 to TRBJ2-3; no clear D. Germline V gene sequence: CDR1 SGHTA, CDR2 FQGNSA. Trimming stripped 1 base from V and 0 bases from J, with 14 bases between. The CDR3 is made up of 17 amino acids. CDR3 in DNA: TGTGCCAGCAGCTTAGGCTGGACGGAGCCCAGCACAGATACGCAGTATTTT. It specifies CASSLGWTEPSTDTQYF.

The chain employs TRBV7-8 and TRBJ2-7, with TRBD1 as a possible D gene (6 bases). The CDR3 has 14 amino acids. Germline CDR1 reads SGHVS; CDR2 reads FQNEAQ. The germline V and J ends were trimmed by 5 bases and 4 bases, with 15 bases remaining between them. CDR3 residues: CASSRQQQGYEQYF. DNA for the CDR3: TGTGCCAGCAGCAGACAGCAACAGGGATACGAGCAGTACTTC.

This chain links TRBV4-1 with TRBJ2-3, with D perhaps given as TRBD1 or TRBD2 (6 bases each). The CDR3 contains 15 residues. Germline lookup yields CDR1 MGHRA and CDR2 YSYEKL. V was clipped by 6 bases and J by 2 bases, with 15 bases between them. The CDR3 DNA reads as TGCGCCAGCAGTGAGGGGGGTGGGGACACAGATACGCAGTATTTT. This translates into CASSEGGGDTDTQYF.

This chain joins TRBV15 and TRBJ2-7; 9 nucleotides match TRBD1. CDR3 size: 15 residues. Germline-derived CDR1 and CDR2 are LNHNV and YYDKDF (reference sequence). The junction had 9 bases not matched to a gene; V was cut back by 4 bases and J by 5 bases. DNA for the CDR3: TGTGCCACCAGCAAAGAGGGGACAGGGATGAACGAGCAGTACTTC. It encodes CATSKEGTGMNEQYF. The full variable domain, completed using reference TRBV15 and TRBJ2-7, is DAMVIQNPRYQVTQFGKPVTLSCSQTLNHNVMYWYQQKSSQAPKLLFHYYDKDFNNEADTPDNFQSRRPNTSFCFLDIRSPGLGDTAMYLCATSKEGTGMNEQYFGPGTRLTVT.

The gene calls are TRBV4-1 and TRBJ1-2; 9 nucleotides align to TRBD1. The V gene's germline CDR1 is MGHRA and CDR2 YSYEKL. Trimming cost V 1 base and J 4 bases; bases outside gene matches: 7. This CDR3 has 16 amino acids. The CDR3 protein is CASSQVLGTGSYGYTF. The DNA of the CDR3 is TGCGCCAGCAGCCAAGTACTTGGGACAGGGTCCTATGGCTACACCTTC.

V gene TRBV5-4 combines with J gene TRBJ2-2; D uncertain. CDR1 is SGHNT and CDR2 is YYREEE in the germline V gene (reference sequence). V lost 9 bases and J lost 5, with 11 bases in between. This CDR3 is built from 12 residues. The CDR3 sequence: CAIQGWTGELFF. In DNA form, the CDR3 reads TGTGCCATTCAAGGGTGGACCGGGGAGCTGTTTTTT.

This clone occurred once. The genes are TRBV27 and TRBJ1-1, with 7 bases that match TRBD1. The junction had 9 bases not matched to a gene; V was cut back by 11 bases and J by 0 bases. Per germline, CDR1 MNHEY and CDR2 SMNVEV (reference sequence). The CDR3 sequence is 14 residues long. This chain's CDR3 is CAARTGSVNTEAFF. In DNA form, the CDR3 reads TGTGCCGCACGGACAGGAAGCGTGAACACTGAAGCTTTCTTT.

The gene calls are TRBV6-5 and TRBJ1-2, with no clear D. Germline CDR1 and CDR2: MNHEY and SVGAGI. The CDR3 sequence is 14 residues long. V shed 6 bases and J shed 2 bases, with 13 bases lying between them. The CDR3: CASSGVTGNYGYTF. CDR3 in DNA: TGTGCCAGCAGCGGAGTGACGGGAAACTATGGCTACACCTTC.

This chain links TRBV12-2 with TRBJ2-2; the tabulated D call, TRBD2, remains unverified against the DNA. TRBV12-2 is marked as a pseudogene. The CDR3 is made up of 14 amino acids. In DNA, the CDR3 is TGTGCAAGTCGCTTCTGGAGCCCGATCGGGGAGCTGTTTTTT. This codes for CASRFWSPIGELFF.

This rearrangement joins TRBV29-1 to TRBJ2-7; 7 bases are a match to TRBD1. The CDR3 has 16 residues. V was clipped by 1 base and J by 1 base; unmatched bases: 10. Germline V gene lookup returns CDR1 SQVTM and CDR2 ANQGSEA. The CDR3 spells CSVEVPTPGQSYEQYF. The CDR3 DNA reads as TGCAGCGTTGAAGTACCAACTCCGGGACAGTCCTACGAGCAGTACTTC.

The chain has TRBV6-6 and TRBJ1-4; the D is unclear. The CDR3 length is 15 residues. V shed 0 bases and J shed 5 bases, with 10 bases lying between them. Looked up from germline, CDR1 is MNHNY and CDR2 is SVGAGI (reference sequence). The CDR3 region has the DNA TGTGCCAGCAGTTACTCGTTAAGGGTGAATGAAAAACTGTTTTTT. It translates to CASSYSLRVNEKLFF.

The chain has TRBV7-8 and TRBJ2-1; D is unresolved. This CDR3 is built from 13 residues. Trimming cost V 6 bases and J 4 bases, with 10 bases left between them. Germline V gene data show CDR1 as SGHVS and CDR2 as FQNEAQ. The CDR3 DNA reads TGTGCCAGCAGACCCGGATCTTACAATGAGCAGTTCTTC. Protein sequence: CASRPGSYNEQFF.

This clone was recorded once. The CDR3 sequence is CASSEATGFGGSPLHF. CDR3 DNA: TGTGCCAGCAGTGAAGCCACAGGGTTTGGCGGTTCACCCCTCCACTTT. This chain uses TRBV6-1 with TRBJ1-6; TRBD1 might be the D (6 bases). Trimming left V 0 bases short and J 9 bases short, with 15 bases between. Germline V gene data show CDR1 as MNHNS and CDR2 as SASEGT. This CDR3 has 16 residues.

This clone was found a few times. The chain employs TRBV13 and TRBJ2-1; 9 bases are shared with TRBD1. CDR1 is PRHDT, CDR2 FYEKMQ, per germline (reference sequence). The CDR3 extends over 16 amino acids. The junction had 12 bases not matched to a gene; V was cut back by 5 bases and J by 7 bases. In nucleotides, the CDR3 is TGTGCCAGCAGCCCTTCGACAGGGGGACGAAGGAATGAGCAGTTCTTC. The encoded protein is CASSPSTGGRRNEQFF.

The genes are TRBV4-2 and TRBJ2-2; D not resolved. The length of the CDR3 is 16 residues. The V gene's germline CDR1 is LGHNA and CDR2 YNFKEQ. Trimming cost V 4 bases and J 5 bases, with 17 bases left between them. CDR3: CASSLLGPVGTGELFF. In nucleotides, the CDR3 is TGTGCCAGCAGCCTCCTAGGGCCAGTTGGGACCGGGGAGCTGTTTTTT.

The chain uses TRBV21-1 and TRBJ2-2. TRBV21-1 is classified as a pseudogene. This CDR3 comprises 16 residues. The CDR3 DNA is TGTGCCAGCAGCAATCCACCCCATCCACCAACCGGGGAGCTGTTTTTT. It yields the protein CASSNPPHPPTGELFF.

The chain carries TRBV19 and TRBJ1-2; D not certain. Trimming left V 7 bases short and J 0 bases short, with 12 bases between. Germline CDR1 is LNHDA and CDR2 is SQIVND (reference sequence). The CDR3 runs 14 residues. DNA of the CDR3: TGTGCCAGTACTTTGGACGGAGCTAACTATGGCTACACCTTC. Amino acids: CASTLDGANYGYTF.